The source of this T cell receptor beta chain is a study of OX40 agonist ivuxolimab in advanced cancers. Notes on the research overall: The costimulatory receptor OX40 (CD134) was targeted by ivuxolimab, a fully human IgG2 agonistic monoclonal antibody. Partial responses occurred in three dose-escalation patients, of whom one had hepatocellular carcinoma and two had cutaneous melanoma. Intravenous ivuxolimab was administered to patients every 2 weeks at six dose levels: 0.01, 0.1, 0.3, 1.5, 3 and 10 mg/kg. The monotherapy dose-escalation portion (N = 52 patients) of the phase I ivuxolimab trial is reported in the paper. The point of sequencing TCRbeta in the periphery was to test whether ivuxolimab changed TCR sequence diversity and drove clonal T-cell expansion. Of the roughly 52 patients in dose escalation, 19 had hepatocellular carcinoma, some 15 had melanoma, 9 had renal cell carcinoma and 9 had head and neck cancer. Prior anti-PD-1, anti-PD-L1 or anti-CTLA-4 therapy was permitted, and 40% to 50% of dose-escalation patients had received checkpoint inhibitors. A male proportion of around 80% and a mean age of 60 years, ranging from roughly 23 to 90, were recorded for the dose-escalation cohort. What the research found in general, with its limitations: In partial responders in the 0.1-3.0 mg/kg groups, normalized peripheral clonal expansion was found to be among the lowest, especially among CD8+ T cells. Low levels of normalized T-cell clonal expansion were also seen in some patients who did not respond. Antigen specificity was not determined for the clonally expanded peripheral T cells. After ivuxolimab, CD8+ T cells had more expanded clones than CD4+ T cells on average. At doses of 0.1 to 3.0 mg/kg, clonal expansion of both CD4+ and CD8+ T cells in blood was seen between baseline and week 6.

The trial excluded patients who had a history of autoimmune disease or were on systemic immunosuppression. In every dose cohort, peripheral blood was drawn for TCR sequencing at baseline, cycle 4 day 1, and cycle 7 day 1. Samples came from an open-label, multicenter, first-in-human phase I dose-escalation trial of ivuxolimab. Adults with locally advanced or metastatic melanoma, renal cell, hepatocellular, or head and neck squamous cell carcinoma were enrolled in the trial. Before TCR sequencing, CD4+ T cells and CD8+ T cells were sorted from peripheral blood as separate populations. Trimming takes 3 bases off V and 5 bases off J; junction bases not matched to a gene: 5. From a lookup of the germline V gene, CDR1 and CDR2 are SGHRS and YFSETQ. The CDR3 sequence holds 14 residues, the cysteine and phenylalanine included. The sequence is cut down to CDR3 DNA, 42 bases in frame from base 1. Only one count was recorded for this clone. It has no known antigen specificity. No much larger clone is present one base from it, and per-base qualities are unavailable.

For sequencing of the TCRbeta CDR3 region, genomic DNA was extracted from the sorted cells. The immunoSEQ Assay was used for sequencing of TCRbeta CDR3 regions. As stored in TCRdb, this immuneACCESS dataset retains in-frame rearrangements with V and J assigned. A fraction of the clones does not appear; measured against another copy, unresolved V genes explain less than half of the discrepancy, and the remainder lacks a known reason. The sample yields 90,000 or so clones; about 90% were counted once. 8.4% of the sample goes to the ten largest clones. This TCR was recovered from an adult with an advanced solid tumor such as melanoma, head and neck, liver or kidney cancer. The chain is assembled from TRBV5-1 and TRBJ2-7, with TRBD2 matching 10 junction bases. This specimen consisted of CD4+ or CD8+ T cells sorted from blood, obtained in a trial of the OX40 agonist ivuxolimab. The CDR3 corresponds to CASSSAGGRHEQYF. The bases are TGCGCCAGCAGCTCAGCGGGGGGGCGGCACGAGCAGTACTTC.